This TCR beta chain was captured by sequencing in a study of post-analysis software for immune sequencing data. Study-wide background: Clinical courses comprised relapsing-remitting, secondary progressive and progressive-relapsing multiple sclerosis. Study-wide results and limits: Samples from a shared batch, those prepared together, strongly co-clustered by F measure.

The TCR beta cDNA libraries contained unique molecular identifiers. Researchers reported around 510,000 cDNA molecules coming from roughly 1 to 10 million T cells. In TCRdb, the PCR reads were re-called with MiXCR into one record per CDR3 protein. Of 800,000 to 950,000 distinct CDR3 sequences listed, roughly 50% are singletons. This clonotype has ten or more counts. Its matching antigen is unknown. This TCR was recovered from a girl aged 10-17 years with multiple sclerosis. Sequenced sample: blood.

This chain's CDR3 is CASSLVSQETQYF. CDR3 sequence (DNA): TGCGCCAGCAGCTTGGTCAGCCAAGAGACCCAGTACTTC. The chain uses TRBV5-1 and TRBJ2-5; D is ambiguous. V lost 0 bases, J lost 1 base, and 4 bases lay in between. The CDR3 is 13 amino acids. Germline assignment: CDR1 SGHRS and CDR2 YFSETQ.